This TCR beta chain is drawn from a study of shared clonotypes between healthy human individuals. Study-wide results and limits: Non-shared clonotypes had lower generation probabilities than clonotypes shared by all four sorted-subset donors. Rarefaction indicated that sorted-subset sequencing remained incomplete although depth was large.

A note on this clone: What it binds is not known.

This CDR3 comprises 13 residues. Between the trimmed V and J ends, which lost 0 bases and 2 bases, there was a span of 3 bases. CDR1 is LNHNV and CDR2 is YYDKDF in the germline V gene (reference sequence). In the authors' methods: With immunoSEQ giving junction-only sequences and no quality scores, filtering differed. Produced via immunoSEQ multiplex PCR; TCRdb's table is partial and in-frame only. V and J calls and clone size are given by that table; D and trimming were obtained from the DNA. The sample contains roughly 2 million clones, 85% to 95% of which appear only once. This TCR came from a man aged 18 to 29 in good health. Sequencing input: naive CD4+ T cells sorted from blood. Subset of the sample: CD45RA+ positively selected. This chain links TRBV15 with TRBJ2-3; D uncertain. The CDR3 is CATSRENTDTQYF. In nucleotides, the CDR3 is TGTGCCACCAGCAGAGAAAACACAGATACGCAGTATTTT.